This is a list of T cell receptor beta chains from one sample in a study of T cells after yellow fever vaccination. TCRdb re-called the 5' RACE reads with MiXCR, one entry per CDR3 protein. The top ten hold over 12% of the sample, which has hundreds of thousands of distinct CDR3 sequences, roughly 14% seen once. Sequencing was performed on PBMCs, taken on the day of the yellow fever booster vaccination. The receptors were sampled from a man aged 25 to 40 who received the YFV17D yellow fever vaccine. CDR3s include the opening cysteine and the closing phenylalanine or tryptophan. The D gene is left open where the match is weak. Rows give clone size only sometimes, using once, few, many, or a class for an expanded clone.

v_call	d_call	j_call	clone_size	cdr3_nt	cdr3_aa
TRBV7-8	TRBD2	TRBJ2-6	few	TGTGCCAGCAGCTTGGGACTAGCGGGGGCCTCTGGGGCCAACGTCCTGACTTTC	CASSLGLAGASGANVLTF
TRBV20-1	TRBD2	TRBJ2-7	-	TGCAGTGCCCAACGGGAGGGCCCCAAGCAGTACTTC	CSAQREGPKQYF
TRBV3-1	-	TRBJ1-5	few	TGTGCCAGCAGCCAAGACCCAGGGATTAATCAGCCCCAGCATTTT	CASSQDPGINQPQHF
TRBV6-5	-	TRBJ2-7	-	TGTGCCAGCAGTTATGACGGCGGACCCTCCTACGAGCAGTACTTC	CASSYDGGPSYEQYF
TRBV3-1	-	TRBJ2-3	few	TGTGCCAGCAGCCTTGGCTCCTACCTTACAGATACGCAGTATTTT	CASSLGSYLTDTQYF
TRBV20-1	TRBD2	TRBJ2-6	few	TGCAGTGCAGCGGGGACTGGGGCCAACGTCCTGACTTTC	CSAAGTGANVLTF
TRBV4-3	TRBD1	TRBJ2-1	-	TGCGCCAGCAGCCCTGGACAGGCTTCGAATGAGCAGTTCTTC	CASSPGQASNEQFF
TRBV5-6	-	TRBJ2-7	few	TGTGCCAGCAGCTTGGTTCTAGGGACCTACGAGCAGTACTTC	CASSLVLGTYEQYF
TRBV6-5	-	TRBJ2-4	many	TGTGCCAGCAGTTACGGATCCCTCGCGCACATTCAGTACTTC	CASSYGSLAHIQYF
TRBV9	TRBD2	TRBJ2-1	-	TGTGCCAGTAGCGGGAGTGGGCCCAATGAGCAGTTCTTC	CASSGSGPNEQFF
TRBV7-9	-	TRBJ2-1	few	TGTGCCAGCAGCCAACCGGGACAGGAGCGGGGTGAGCAGTTCTTC	CASSQPGQERGEQFF
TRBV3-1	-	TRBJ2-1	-	TGTGCCAGCAGCCAGGGCCGGGACCTCTCCCCTTTATTCTTC	CASSQGRDLSPLFF
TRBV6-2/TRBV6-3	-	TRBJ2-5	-	TGTGCCAGCAGTTACGTTCAGCGCCTCTTTCAAGAGACCCAGTACTTC	CASSYVQRLFQETQYF
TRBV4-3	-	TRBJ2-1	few	TGCGCCAGCAGCCAAGTGGGTGGGTCAGGTGAGCAGTTCTTC	CASSQVGGSGEQFF
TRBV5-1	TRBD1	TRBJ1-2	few	TGCGCCAGCAGCTTGCCCGGGACAGGGGCTAACTATGGCTACACCTTC	CASSLPGTGANYGYTF
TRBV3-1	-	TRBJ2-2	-	TGTGCCAGCAGCCATGGTGTGACTACCGGGGAGCTGTTTTTT	CASSHGVTTGELFF
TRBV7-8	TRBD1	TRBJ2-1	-	TGTGCCAGCAGCTTAGTCGGTCGGGGACAGGGGGCGGGGTCCTACAATGAGCAGTTCTTC	CASSLVGRGQGAGSYNEQFF
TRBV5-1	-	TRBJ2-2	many	TGCGCCAGCAGGGAGACCGGGGAGCTGTTTTTT	CASRETGELFF
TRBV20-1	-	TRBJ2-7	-	TGCAGTGCCTCGTTTGCCGCTTCCTACGAGCAGTACTTC	CSASFAASYEQYF
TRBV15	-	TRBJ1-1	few	TGTGCCACCAGCCCGACTTCGAAGGGTCGCGCTGAAGCTTTCTTT	CATSPTSKGRAEAFF
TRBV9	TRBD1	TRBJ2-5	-	TGTGCCAGCAGCGTAGGGGGGGACAGGGCCTTTCGAGAGACCCAGTACTTC	CASSVGGDRAFRETQYF
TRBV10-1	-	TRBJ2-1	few	TGCGCCAGCAGTGAGGGACTACCATACAATGAGCAGTTCTTC	CASSEGLPYNEQFF
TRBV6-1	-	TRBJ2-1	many	TGTGCCAGCAGAGGGACCAGCTCCTACAATGAGCAGTTCTTC	CASRGTSSYNEQFF
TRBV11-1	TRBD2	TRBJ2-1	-	TGTGCCAGCAGCTTAGGACTAGCGGAACGGAGAAGCTCCTACAATGAGCAGTTCTTC	CASSLGLAERRSSYNEQFF